This entry lists 4 T cell receptor beta chains sequenced from one sample in a study of shared clonotypes between healthy human individuals. Clones were sequenced by immunoSEQ multiplex PCR, and TCRdb holds only the in-frame ones, with some missing. This table has just over 2,000,000 clones, 85% to 95% appearing once. CD8 cells regarded as naive lacked CD45RO, were positively chosen for CCR7, and omitted terminally differentiated effector memory CD45RA+ cells. Sequenced: naive CD8+ T cells sorted from blood. Receptors were obtained from a man aged 18 to 35 in good health.

This clone was counted between two and nine times. An end of the junction differs from the germline gene, which may be a read error. The chain recombines TRBV7-7 with TRBJ1-5, with no clear D. The CDR3 runs 14 residues. Per the germline V gene, CDR1 is SSHAT and CDR2 is FNYEAQ (reference sequence). CDR3 in amino acids: CASSLALWDQPQHF. The CDR3 DNA follows: TGTGCTAGCAGCTTAGCATTATGGGATCAGCCCCAGCATTTT.

This CDR3 reads CASSIGGSNNEQYF. The CDR3 DNA reads TGTGCCAGTAGTATCGGCGGGAGTAACAACGAGCAGTACTTC. V usage is TRBV19 and J usage is TRBJ2-7; 7 bases map to TRBD2. Losses at the gene ends were 3 bases for V and 5 bases for J; bases not matched to a gene: 7. The CDR3 length is 14 residues. Germline V gene sequence: CDR1 LNHDA, CDR2 SQIVND (reference sequence).

The chain is built from TRBV5-3 and TRBJ1-5; no clear D gene. TRBV5-3 is classed as an ORF, of uncertain function. CDR3 size: 13 residues. The V gene lost 0 bases and the J gene lost 5 bases, with 6 bases spanning the gap. In nucleotides, the CDR3 is TGTGCCAGAAGCTTGGGGATACATCAGCCCCAGCATTTT. This codes for CARSLGIHQPQHF.

J is TRBJ2-2 and V is TRBV11-2; no clear D gene. Trimming took 1 base from V and 1 from J, leaving 7 bases between them. CDR1 is SGHAT and CDR2 is FQNNGV in the germline V gene. CDR3 length: 15 residues. The CDR3 nucleotides read TGTGCCAGCAGCTTAGCTGGGGAGAACACCGGGGAGCTGTTTTTT. Translated: CASSLAGENTGELFF.